This is a list of T cell receptor beta chains from one sample in a study of cytomegalovirus exposure and HLA in healthy donors. Data came from immunoSEQ multiplex PCR; TCRdb stores just in-frame clones and leaves some out. The sample yields approximately 220,000 clones, over 75% seen once. The source material was PBMCs. The receptor source for this set is a man younger than 30 in good health and CMV-seronegative. Each CDR3 is given without its conserved first and last residue. The order of the fields is V gene, CDR3 protein.

>TRBV11-3
ASSLGWDSSYEQY
>TRBV19
ASSPQGAGYGYT
>TRBV18
ASSPLSLARNIQY
>TRBV19
ASSIEEGSSYEQY
>TRBV6-5
ASSTGTGSSPLH
>TRBV30
AWSVGGRGRADTQY
>TRBV28
ASSQYIQQGTNTEAF
>TRBV28
ASIAGQGRETQY
>TRBV6-5
ASTPRTGTGSPLH
>TRBV4-1
ASSQEGVTLITDTIY
>TRBV7-2
ASSLASNEQY
>TRBV7-2
ASSLDTRTGNTGELF
>TRBV5-6
ASSSDRKNTGELF
>TRBV28
ASSSLGTAEAF
>TRBV2
AGEDARTSGSNEQF
>TRBV4-2
ASSQVGREQF
>TRBV10-3
AISESTRQGGNYGYT
>TRBV15
ATSRDRESEAF
>TRBV27
ASSLSIPGQGGSSYEQY
>TRBV29-1
SVEGGGEKLF
>TRBV6-5
ASRPSGGALETQY
>TRBV14
ASSQIAGGPGDEQF
>TRBV5-4
ASSLDRHSYNEQF
>TRBV19
ASSTSGSVAKNIQY
>TRBV7-2
ASSSMGTEETQY
>TRBV6-1
ASPGGADTQY
>TRBV18
ASSPQVGGITGELF
>TRBV4-3
ASSQDLGRSELAYGYT
>TRBV7-8
ASSLVGGQGAFNSPLH
>TRBV7-9
ASSLAAGGLYEQY
>TRBV5-1
ASRISGAEAF
>TRBV9
ASSPGGSNTGELF
>TRBV9
ASSPHDRDGETQY
>TRBV27
ASQKASGYTDTQY
>TRBV30
AWSRQGDQPQH
>TRBV2
ASSEAGLLTDTQY